This is a list of T cell receptor beta chains from one sample in a study of T cell repertoires in ileal Crohn's disease. The data were produced by immunoSEQ multiplex PCR, yet TCRdb's version contains in-frame clones alone and is incomplete. The top ten clones hold approximately 8.8% of a sample with about 7,200 clones, 60% to 75% of them seen once. The sample comprised ileal tissue. These TCRs come from an adult with Crohn's disease. CDR3s include the opening cysteine and the closing phenylalanine or tryptophan. The D gene is left open where the match is weak. Clone size is not always given. Where it is, it says once, few, many or a class for expanded clones.

j_call | d_call | clone_size | v_call | cdr3_aa | cdr3_nt
TRBJ1-3 | TRBD1 | large | TRBV5-6 | CASSLNTGTGNTIYF | TGTGCCAGCAGCTTGAACACCGGGACAGGGAACACCATATATTTT
TRBJ2-2 | - | few | TRBV5-1 | CASSFGVGELFF | TGCGCCAGCAGCTTTGGAGTCGGGGAGCTGTTTTTT
TRBJ1-2 | TRBD1 | - | TRBV2 | CASSPRDRVQGYTF | TGTGCCAGCAGCCCCCGGGACAGGGTGCAGGGCTACACCTTC
TRBJ2-1 | - | - | TRBV5-4 | CASSPVGREGSNEQFF | TGTGCCAGCAGCCCTGTGGGGCGGGAAGGGTCCAATGAGCAGTTCTTC
TRBJ2-1 | - | - | TRBV7-2 | CASSSQGSYNEQFF | TGTGCCAGCAGCTCCCAGGGCTCCTACAATGAGCAGTTCTTC
TRBJ2-5 | - | - | TRBV7-3 | CASSLNGGRETQYF | TGTGCCAGCAGCTTAAATGGGGGCCGTGAGACCCAGTACTTC
TRBJ2-1 | - | - | TRBV7-6 | CASSRERSSYNEQFF | TGTGCCAGCAGTCGGGAGAGGAGCTCCTACAATGAGCAGTTCTTC
TRBJ1-2 | - | - | TRBV4-3 | CASSQEQGVNYGYTF | TGCGCCAGCAGCCAAGAACAGGGTGTCAACTATGGCTACACCTTC
TRBJ2-4 | - | - | TRBV2 | CASNEKILAKNIQYF | TGTGCCAGCAACGAGAAAATCTTAGCCAAAAACATTCAGTACTTC
TRBJ1-5 | TRBD1 | few | TRBV19 | CASTLTGEYQPQHF | TGTGCCAGTACCCTGACAGGGGAATATCAGCCCCAGCATTTT
TRBJ1-2 | TRBD1 | once | TRBV27 | CASTPRTGGDYGYTF | TGTGCCAGCACCCCCCGGACAGGGGGTGACTATGGCTACACCTTC
TRBJ1-2 | TRBD1 | - | TRBV5-6 | CASSHTAGGGYGYTF | TGTGCCAGCAGCCACACCGCAGGGGGTGGCTATGGCTACACCTTC
TRBJ2-2 | TRBD2 | - | TRBV11-2 | CASSLGLAGAGGELFF | TGTGCCAGCAGCTTAGGGCTAGCGGGAGCCGGCGGGGAGCTGTTTTTT
TRBJ2-7 | - | - | TRBV28 | CASSPLPGGYEQYF | TGTGCCAGCAGTCCATTGCCCGGTGGCTACGAGCAGTACTTC
TRBJ1-1 | TRBD1 | - | TRBV5-1 | CASSQGALNTEAFF | TGCGCCAGCAGCCAGGGGGCTCTGAACACTGAAGCTTTCTTT
TRBJ2-2 | - | - | TRBV9 | CASSVGQATGELFF | TGTGCCAGCAGCGTAGGACAGGCCACCGGGGAGCTGTTTTTT
TRBJ2-7 | TRBD1 | - | TRBV7-9 | CASSWTGNEQYF | TGTGCCAGCAGCTGGACAGGGAACGAGCAGTACTTC
TRBJ1-2 | TRBD1 | - | TRBV16 | CASSQSSDRVLYGYTF | TGTGCCAGCAGCCAATCCAGCGACAGGGTACTCTATGGCTACACCTTC
TRBJ2-5 | TRBD2 | - | TRBV5-6 | CASSLVHFNGPGGVEQYF | TGTGCCAGCAGCTTGGTACACTTTAATGGTCCGGGGGGAGTGGAGCAGTACTTC
TRBJ2-7 | TRBD2 | - | TRBV15 | CATSRGLPGLAREQYF | TGTGCCACCAGCAGAGGCCTACCGGGACTAGCCCGCGAGCAGTACTTC
TRBJ1-1 | - | - | TRBV30 | CARRELVNTEAFF | TGTGCCCGGCGGGAACTGGTGAACACTGAAGCTTTCTTT
TRBJ2-4 | TRBD2 | once | TRBV7-9 | CASSASGGAQNIQYF | TGTGCCAGCAGCGCGAGCGGGGGGGCGCAAAACATTCAGTACTTC
TRBJ1-2 | - | - | TRBV28 | CASSLDPRGHGYTF | TGTGCCAGCAGTTTGGATCCCCGGGGTCATGGCTACACCTTC
TRBJ1-4 | - | - | TRBV28 | CASSLAGINEKLFF | TGTGCCAGCAGTTTAGCGGGGATTAATGAAAAACTGTTTTTT
TRBJ2-1 | - | - | TRBV11-2 | CASSNGAGYNEQFF | TGTGCCAGCAGCAATGGAGCTGGGTACAATGAGCAGTTCTTC
TRBJ2-5 | TRBD1 | - | TRBV18 | CASSPGTEATQYF | TGTGCCAGCTCACCGGGGACAGAGGCGACCCAGTACTTC
TRBJ2-7 | TRBD1 | few | TRBV7-8 | CASSLRDRDHEQYF | TGTGCCAGCAGCTTAAGGGACAGGGACCACGAGCAGTACTTC
TRBJ2-3 | - | - | TRBV12-2 | CASRSGPGQVISGKVSTDTQYF | TGTGCAAGTCGCTCCGGTCCGGGGCAAGTGATTAGCGGGAAGGTATCCACAGATACGCAGTATTTT
TRBJ2-7 | - | - | TRBV6-5 | CASSTVGAGKGEQYF | TGTGCCAGCAGTACCGTTGGGGCGGGAAAAGGCGAGCAGTACTTC
TRBJ2-1 | TRBD1 | - | TRBV7-9 | CASSAQGQSEGYNEQFF | TGTGCCAGCAGCGCTCAGGGACAGTCTGAAGGGTACAATGAGCAGTTCTTC
TRBJ1-2 | TRBD1 | - | TRBV15 | CATSRGTGGSVYGYTF | TGTGCCACCAGCAGAGGAACAGGGGGCTCCGTATACGGCTACACCTTC
TRBJ2-1 | TRBD1 | - | TRBV6-6 | CASSRTGNNEQFF | TGTGCCAGCAGTCGGACAGGGAACAATGAGCAGTTCTTC
TRBJ2-7 | TRBD1 | - | TRBV7-2 | CASSPSGRGRNEQYF | TGTGCCAGCAGCCCCAGCGGCAGGGGGCGAAACGAGCAGTACTTC
TRBJ1-2 | TRBD1 | - | TRBV2 | CASSHGAGGGYGYTF | TGTGCCAGCAGTCACGGGGCAGGGGGTGGCTATGGCTACACCTTC
TRBJ2-7 | - | - | TRBV30 | CAWSVPPRQYF | TGTGCCTGGAGTGTACCCCCCAGGCAGTACTTC
TRBJ2-3 | TRBD2 | - | TRBV30 | CAWSVLATPTDTQYF | TGTGCCTGGAGTGTACTAGCGACCCCCACAGATACGCAGTATTTT
TRBJ2-7 | TRBD1 | - | TRBV30 | CAWRAGGSSYEQYF | TGTGCCTGGAGGGCAGGGGGTAGCTCCTACGAGCAGTACTTC
TRBJ2-5 | TRBD2 | - | TRBV6-6 | CASSQRGGAQETQYF | TGTGCCAGCAGTCAGCGGGGGGGGGCGCAAGAGACCCAGTACTTC
TRBJ2-3 | - | - | TRBV30 | CASTLLTATDTQYF | TGTGCCTCTACTCTTCTGACTGCCACAGATACGCAGTATTTT
TRBJ2-1 | - | - | TRBV7-9 | CASSPWTGRGNEQFF | TGTGCCAGCAGCCCCTGGACAGGGAGGGGCAATGAGCAGTTCTTC
TRBJ1-2 | - | - | TRBV30 | CAWRGRNYGYTF | TGTGCCTGGAGGGGGAGAAACTATGGCTACACCTTC
TRBJ1-1 | - | - | TRBV6-1 | CASSEAQGNTEAFF | TGTGCCAGCAGTGAAGCTCAGGGAAACACTGAAGCTTTCTTT
TRBJ2-7 | - | - | TRBV19 | CASREGQGPYEQYF | TGTGCCAGTAGAGAGGGACAAGGACCCTACGAGCAGTACTTC
TRBJ2-5 | - | - | TRBV5-1 | CASSTATAQETQYF | TGCGCCAGCAGCACCGCGACAGCACAAGAGACCCAGTACTTC
TRBJ2-7 | - | - | TRBV30 | CAWSVPIYYEQYF | TGTGCCTGGAGTGTCCCGATCTACTACGAGCAGTACTTC
TRBJ1-1 | - | - | TRBV7-8 | CASSLVRARLNTEAFF | TGTGCCAGCAGCTTAGTGAGGGCCAGACTAAACACTGAAGCTTTCTTT
TRBJ1-5 | - | once | TRBV6-1 | CASSEREQPQHF | TGTGCCAGCAGTGAACGGGAACAGCCCCAGCATTTT
TRBJ2-5 | - | - | TRBV11-3 | CASSVVGWAGETQYF | TGTGCCAGCAGCGTCGTGGGGTGGGCGGGAGAGACCCAGTACTTC
TRBJ1-2 | TRBD1 | - | TRBV6-6 | CASSGTGGPYGYTF | TGTGCCAGCAGTGGGACAGGGGGCCCCTATGGCTACACCTTC
TRBJ1-1 | - | - | TRBV28 | CASSLPRGLSGEAFF | TGTGCCAGCAGTCTTCCCAGGGGCTTATCGGGTGAAGCTTTCTTT
TRBJ2-5 | TRBD2 | - | TRBV28 | CASSRGLAGGHWETQYF | TGTGCCAGCAGCCGGGGACTAGCGGGAGGTCATTGGGAGACCCAGTACTTC